Listed below are T cell receptor beta chains from one sample, sequenced in a study of identical twins. TCRdb analysed the 5' RACE reads with MiXCR anew, one entry per CDR3 protein. The sample lists 540,000 or so distinct CDR3 sequences; 20% to 25% were seen once. This sample also appeared in a second study, on yellow fever vaccine responses in identical twins.

Sequencing was done on a sample of CD4+ T cells sorted from blood. Receptor source: a woman between 18 and 29 years old in good health. The CDR3 runs from the conserved cysteine through the conserved F or W. Only some rows state a clone size, as once, few, many or a class for expanded clones.

cdr3_length j_call v_call clone_size cdr3_aa
14 TRBJ2-3 TRBV28 few CASRDSGTLDTQYF
16 TRBJ2-1 TRBV5-6 few CASSRRRASTYNEQFF
16 TRBJ2-5 TRBV4-2 few CASSQDLIPGRETQYF
16 TRBJ2-3 TRBV6-5 few CASSYVFGGKGDTQYF
14 TRBJ1-2 TRBV7-9 many CASSLRDTNYGYTF
14 TRBJ2-1 TRBV6-5 few CASSYLTARNEQFF
16 TRBJ2-5 TRBV20-1 - CSARVLAGRYQETQYF
14 TRBJ2-5 TRBV29-1 - CSVRRTSGKETQYF
14 TRBJ2-7 TRBV2 few CASFELGSSYEQYF
14 TRBJ2-3 TRBV5-1 few CASSLVQNTDTQYF
15 TRBJ2-1 TRBV5-6 few CASSSGQGRVNEQFF
13 TRBJ2-2 TRBV2 few CASRWTSTGELFF
11 TRBJ1-1 TRBV12-3/TRBV12-4 few CASRTTWDFFF
16 TRBJ2-2 TRBV12-3/TRBV12-4 - CASSLDGLRGTGELFF
16 TRBJ2-3 TRBV27 - CASSFWLAGGPDTQYF
15 TRBJ2-5 TRBV5-1 many CASSPSYGQEETQYF
15 TRBJ1-3 TRBV4-1 - CASSRMVISGNTIYF
15 TRBJ2-7 TRBV28 once CASSTTSISSYEQYF
16 TRBJ2-5 TRBV5-1 few CASSLVPAGYQETQYF
12 TRBJ2-1 TRBV7-9 few CASSTRDGQGIF
14 TRBJ2-3 TRBV29-1 few CSVARGSTTDTQYF
14 TRBJ2-1 TRBV2 few CASRQGLAYNEQFF
15 TRBJ2-1 TRBV10-1 - CASSDRGRVSNEQFF
14 TRBJ2-1 TRBV12-3/TRBV12-4 few CASRLAGGPWEQFF
13 TRBJ1-1 TRBV27 - CASSFNVNTEAFF
15 TRBJ2-3 TRBV7-2 - CASSSGQGSLDTQYF
15 TRBJ1-5 TRBV3-1 - CASSQGDRDLGPQHF
16 TRBJ2-7 TRBV7-8 - CASSLGLAPSSYEQYF
14 TRBJ1-1 TRBV9 few CASSAGTMLAEAFF
18 TRBJ2-3 TRBV2 - CASCPFPRDSISTDTQYF
17 TRBJ2-1 TRBV27 few CASSSPGSADSYNEQFF